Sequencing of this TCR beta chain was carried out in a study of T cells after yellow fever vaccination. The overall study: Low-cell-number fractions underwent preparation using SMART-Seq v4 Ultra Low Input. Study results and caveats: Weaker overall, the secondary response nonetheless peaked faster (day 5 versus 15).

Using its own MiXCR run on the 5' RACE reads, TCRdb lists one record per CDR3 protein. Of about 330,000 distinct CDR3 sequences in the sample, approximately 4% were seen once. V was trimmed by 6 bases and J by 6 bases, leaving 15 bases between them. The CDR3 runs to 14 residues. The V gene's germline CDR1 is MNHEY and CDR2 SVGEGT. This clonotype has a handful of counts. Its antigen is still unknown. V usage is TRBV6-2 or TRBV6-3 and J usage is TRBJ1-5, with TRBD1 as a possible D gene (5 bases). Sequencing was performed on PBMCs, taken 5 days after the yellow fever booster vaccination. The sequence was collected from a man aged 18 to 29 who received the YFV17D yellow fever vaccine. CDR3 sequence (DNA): TGTGCCAGCAGGGCCCCAGGGATCTTTCAGCCCCAGCATTTT. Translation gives CASRAPGIFQPQHF.